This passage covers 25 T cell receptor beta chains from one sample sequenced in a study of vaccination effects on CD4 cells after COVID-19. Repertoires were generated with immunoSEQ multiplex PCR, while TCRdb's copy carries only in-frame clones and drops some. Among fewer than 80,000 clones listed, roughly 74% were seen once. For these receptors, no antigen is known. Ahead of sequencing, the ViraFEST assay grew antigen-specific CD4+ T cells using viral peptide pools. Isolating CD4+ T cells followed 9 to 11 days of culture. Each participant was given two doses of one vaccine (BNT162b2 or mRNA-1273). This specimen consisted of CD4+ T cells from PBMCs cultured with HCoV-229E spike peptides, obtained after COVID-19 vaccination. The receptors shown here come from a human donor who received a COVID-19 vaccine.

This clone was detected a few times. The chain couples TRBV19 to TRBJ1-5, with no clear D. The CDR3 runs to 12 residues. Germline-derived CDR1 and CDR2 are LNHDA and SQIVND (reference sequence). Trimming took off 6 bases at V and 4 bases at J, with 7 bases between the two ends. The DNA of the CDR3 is TGTGCCAGTAGGGTGGGGAATCAGCCCCAGCATTTT. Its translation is CASRVGNQPQHF.

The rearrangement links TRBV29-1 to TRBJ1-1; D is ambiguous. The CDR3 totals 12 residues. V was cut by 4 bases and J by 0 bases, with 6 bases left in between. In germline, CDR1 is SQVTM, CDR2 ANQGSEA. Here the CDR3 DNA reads TGCAGCGTTGCTGTCATGAACACTGAAGCTTTCTTT. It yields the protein CSVAVMNTEAFF.

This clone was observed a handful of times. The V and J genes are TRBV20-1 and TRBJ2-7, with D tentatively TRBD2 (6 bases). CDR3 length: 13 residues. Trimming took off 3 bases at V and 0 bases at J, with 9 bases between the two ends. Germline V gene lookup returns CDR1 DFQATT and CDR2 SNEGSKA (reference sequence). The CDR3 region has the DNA TGCAGTGCTAGTACCGGGGGCTCCTACGAGCAGTACGTC. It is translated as CSASTGGSYEQYV.

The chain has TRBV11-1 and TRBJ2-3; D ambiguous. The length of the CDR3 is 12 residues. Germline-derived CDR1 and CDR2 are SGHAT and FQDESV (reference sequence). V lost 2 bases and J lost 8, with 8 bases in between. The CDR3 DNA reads TGTGCCAGCAGCTTAAATCAGGTTACGCAGTATTTT. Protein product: CASSLNQVTQYF.

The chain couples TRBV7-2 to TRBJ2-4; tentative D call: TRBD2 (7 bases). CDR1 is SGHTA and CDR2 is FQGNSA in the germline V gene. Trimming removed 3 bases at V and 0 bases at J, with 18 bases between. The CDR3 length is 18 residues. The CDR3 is CASSFPRPGGIAKNIQYF. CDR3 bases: TGTGCCAGCAGCTTCCCTCGTCCGGGGGGCATAGCCAAAAACATTCAGTACTTC.

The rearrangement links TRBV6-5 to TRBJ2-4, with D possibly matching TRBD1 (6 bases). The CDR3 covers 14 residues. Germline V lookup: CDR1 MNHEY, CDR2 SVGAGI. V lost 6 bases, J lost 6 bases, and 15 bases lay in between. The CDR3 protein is CASRDSARGNIQYF. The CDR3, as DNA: TGTGCCAGCAGGGACAGCGCTCGGGGAAACATTCAGTACTTC.

The CDR3 DNA reads TGTGCCAGCAGCTTCGCGGGGGGGCTCAATGAGCAGTTCTTC. Protein: CASSFAGGLNEQFF. V is TRBV7-9 and J is TRBJ2-1; TRBD2 aligns across 9 bases. The CDR3 totals 14 residues. Germline CDR1 reads SEHNR; CDR2 reads FQNEAQ (reference sequence). Trimming cost V 3 bases and J 6 bases; bases outside gene matches: 3.

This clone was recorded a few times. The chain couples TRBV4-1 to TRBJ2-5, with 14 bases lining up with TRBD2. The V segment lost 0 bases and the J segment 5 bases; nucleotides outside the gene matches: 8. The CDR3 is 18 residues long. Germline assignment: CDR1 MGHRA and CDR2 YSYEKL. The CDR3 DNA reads TGCGCCAGCAGCCAAGATTGGACTAGCGGGGGGTTTGGGGAGACCCAGTACTTC. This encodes CASSQDWTSGGFGETQYF.

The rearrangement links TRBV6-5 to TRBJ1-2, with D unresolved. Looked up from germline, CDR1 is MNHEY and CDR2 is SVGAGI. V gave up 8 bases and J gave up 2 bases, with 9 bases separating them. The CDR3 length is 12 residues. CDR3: CASRRGNYGYTF. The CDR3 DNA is TGTGCCAGCCGCCGAGGAAACTATGGCTACACCTTC.

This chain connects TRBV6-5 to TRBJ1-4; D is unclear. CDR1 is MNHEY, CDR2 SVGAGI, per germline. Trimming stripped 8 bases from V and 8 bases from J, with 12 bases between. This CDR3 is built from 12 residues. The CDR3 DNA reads TGTGCCAGCGGAAGGCGAGGGGAAAAACTGTTTTTT. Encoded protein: CASGRRGEKLFF.

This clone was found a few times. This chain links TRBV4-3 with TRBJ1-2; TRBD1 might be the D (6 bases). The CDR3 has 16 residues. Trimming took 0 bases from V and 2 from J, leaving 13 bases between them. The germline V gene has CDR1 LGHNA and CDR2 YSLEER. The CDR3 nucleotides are TGCGCCAGCAGCCAAGACCTCCGTACAGGGAACTATGGCTACACCTTC. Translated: CASSQDLRTGNYGYTF.

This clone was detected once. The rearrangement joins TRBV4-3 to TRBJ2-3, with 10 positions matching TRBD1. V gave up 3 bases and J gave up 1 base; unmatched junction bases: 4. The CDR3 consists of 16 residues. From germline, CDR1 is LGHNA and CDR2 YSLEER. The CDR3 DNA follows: TGCGCCAGCAGCCAGATGACAGGGGGCGGCACAGATACGCAGTATTTT. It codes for CASSQMTGGGTDTQYF.

The CDR3 nucleotides read TGCAGTGCTAGTTCAGGGGAGGATGGCTACACCTTC. Translation: CSASSGEDGYTF. V and J are TRBV20-1 and TRBJ1-2; perhaps TRBD1 as D (6 bases). V lost 3 bases to trimming and J lost 6 bases, with 11 bases between them. The germline gives CDR1 DFQATT, CDR2 SNEGSKA (reference sequence). The CDR3 spans 12 residues.

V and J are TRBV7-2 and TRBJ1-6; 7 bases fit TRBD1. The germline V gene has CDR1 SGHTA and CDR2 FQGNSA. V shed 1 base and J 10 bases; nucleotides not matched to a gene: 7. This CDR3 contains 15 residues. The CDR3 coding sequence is TGTGCCAGCAGCTTAGGTCAGGGGGAACGATCACCCCTCCACTTT. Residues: CASSLGQGERSPLHF.

Here the CDR3 reads CASPDWRGGTDTQYF. CDR3 in DNA: TGTGCCAGCCCCGACTGGAGAGGGGGCACAGATACGCAGTATTTT. The V gene is TRBV5-8, the J gene TRBJ2-3; TRBD1 or TRBD2 may be the D gene (5 bases each). CDR3 length: 15 amino acids. Germline V gene lookup returns CDR1 SGHTS and CDR2 YDEGEE. Between the trimmed V and J ends, which lost 7 bases and 1 base, there was a span of 16 bases.

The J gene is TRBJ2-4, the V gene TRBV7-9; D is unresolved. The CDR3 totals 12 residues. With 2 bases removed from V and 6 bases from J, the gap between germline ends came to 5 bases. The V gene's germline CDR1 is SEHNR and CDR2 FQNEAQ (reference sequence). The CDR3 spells CASSLPLNIQYF. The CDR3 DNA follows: TGTGCCAGCAGCTTACCCCTAAACATTCAGTACTTC.

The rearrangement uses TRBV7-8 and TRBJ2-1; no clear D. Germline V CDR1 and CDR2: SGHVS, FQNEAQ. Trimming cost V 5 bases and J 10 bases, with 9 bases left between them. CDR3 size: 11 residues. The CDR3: CASSRLGEQFF. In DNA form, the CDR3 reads TGTGCCAGCAGCCGGCTTGGGGAGCAGTTCTTC.

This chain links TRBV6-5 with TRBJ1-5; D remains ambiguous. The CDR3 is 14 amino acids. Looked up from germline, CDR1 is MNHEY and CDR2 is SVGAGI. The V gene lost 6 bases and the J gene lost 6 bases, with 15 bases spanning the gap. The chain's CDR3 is CASSLTSGVQPQHF. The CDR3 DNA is TGTGCCAGCAGCCTAACCTCGGGCGTTCAGCCCCAGCATTTT.

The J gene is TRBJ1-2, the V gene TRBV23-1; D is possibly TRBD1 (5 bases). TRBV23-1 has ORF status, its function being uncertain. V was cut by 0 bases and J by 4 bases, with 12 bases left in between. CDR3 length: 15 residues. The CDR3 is CASSQSYDSPYGYTF. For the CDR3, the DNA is TGCGCCAGCAGTCAATCCTACGACAGCCCCTATGGCTACACCTTC.

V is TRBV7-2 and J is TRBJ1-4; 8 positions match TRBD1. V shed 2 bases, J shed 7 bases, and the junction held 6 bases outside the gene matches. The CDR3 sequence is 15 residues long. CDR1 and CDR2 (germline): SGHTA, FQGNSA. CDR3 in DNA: TGTGCCAGCAGCTTAAGGACAGGGAGTGTTGAAAAACTGTTTTTT. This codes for CASSLRTGSVEKLFF.

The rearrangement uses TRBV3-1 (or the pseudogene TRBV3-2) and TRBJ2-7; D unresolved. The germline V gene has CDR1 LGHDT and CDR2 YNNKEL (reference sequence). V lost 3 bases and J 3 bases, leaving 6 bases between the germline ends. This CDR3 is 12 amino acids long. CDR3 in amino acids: CASSHGGYEQYV. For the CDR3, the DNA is TGTGCCAGCAGCCATGGCGGCTACGAGCAGTACGTC.

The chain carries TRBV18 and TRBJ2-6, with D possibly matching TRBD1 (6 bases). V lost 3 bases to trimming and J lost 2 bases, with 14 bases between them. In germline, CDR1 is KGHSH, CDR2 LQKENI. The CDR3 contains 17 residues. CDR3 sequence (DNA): TGTGCCAGCTCACCCCGGACAGCCCTTGCTGGGGCCAACGTCCTGACTTTC. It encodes CASSPRTALAGANVLTF.

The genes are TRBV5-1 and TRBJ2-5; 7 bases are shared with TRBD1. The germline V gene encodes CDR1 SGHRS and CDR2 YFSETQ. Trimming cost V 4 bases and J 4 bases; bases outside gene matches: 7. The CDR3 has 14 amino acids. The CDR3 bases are TGCGCCAGCAGCGAGCCGACAGGGCGAGAGACCCAGTACTTC. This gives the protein CASSEPTGRETQYF.

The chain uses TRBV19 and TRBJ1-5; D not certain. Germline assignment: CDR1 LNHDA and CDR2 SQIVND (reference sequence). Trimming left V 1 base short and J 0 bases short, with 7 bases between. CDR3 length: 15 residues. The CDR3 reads CASSIVADSNQPQHF. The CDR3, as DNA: TGTGCCAGTAGTATAGTTGCAGATAGCAATCAGCCCCAGCATTTT.

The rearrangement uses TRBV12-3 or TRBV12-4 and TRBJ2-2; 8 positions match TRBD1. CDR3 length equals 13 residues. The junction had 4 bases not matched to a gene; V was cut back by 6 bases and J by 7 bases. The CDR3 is CASSRQGHGELFF. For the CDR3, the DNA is TGTGCCAGCAGCCGACAGGGGCACGGGGAGCTGTTTTTT.